The next 31 T cell receptor beta chains were all read from a single sample in a study of T cell responses to AZD1222 COVID-19 vaccine. Data came from immunoSEQ multiplex PCR; TCRdb stores just in-frame clones and leaves some out. The data hold about 120,000 clones, with around 81% observed a single time. Specimen: peripheral blood, collected on day 0 of AZD1222 vaccination. These TCRs come from an adult in good health.

The sample holds one count of this clone. V usage is TRBV11-2 and J usage is TRBJ2-7; perhaps D is TRBD1 or TRBD2 (6 bases each). Germline-derived CDR1 and CDR2 are SGHAT and FQNNGV. Trimming shortened V by 1 base and J by 6 bases, and 13 bases separated the two germline ends. The CDR3 contains 14 residues. CDR3 sequence: CASSLGGGRREQYF. The CDR3 region has the DNA TGTGCCAGCAGCTTAGGAGGGGGGCGCCGCGAGCAGTACTTC.

The chain uses TRBV30 and TRBJ2-3; TRBD2 might be the D (7 bases). V was trimmed by 3 bases and J by 4 bases, leaving 17 bases between them. CDR1 and CDR2 from the germline V gene are GTSNPN and SVGIG (reference sequence). CDR3 length equals 15 residues. The CDR3: CAWRFGGGPSDTQYF. DNA of the CDR3: TGTGCCTGGAGGTTTGGGGGGGGCCCCTCAGATACGCAGTATTTT. Combining the CDR3 with reference TRBV30 and TRBJ2-3 gives the whole variable domain SQTIHQWPATLVQPVGSPLSLECTVEGTSNPNLYWYRQAAGRGLQLLFYSVGIGQISSEVPQNLSASRPQDRQFILSSKKLLLSDSGFYLCAWRFGGGPSDTQYFGPGTRLTVL.

The chain employs TRBV7-2 and TRBJ1-1; possibly TRBD1 for D (5 bases). The CDR3 sequence is 14 residues long. Per the germline V gene, CDR1 is SGHTA and CDR2 is FQGNSA. Between the trimmed V and J ends, which lost 3 bases and 3 bases, there was a span of 11 bases. In DNA form, the CDR3 reads TGTGCCAGCAGCTTGAGGACACAATACACTGAAGCTTTCTTT. This encodes CASSLRTQYTEAFF.

The V call is TRBV5-8, the J call TRBJ2-3; unclear D gene. Trimming removed 1 base from V and 0 bases from J, with 6 bases in between. The CDR3 is 14 residues long. Germline V CDR1 and CDR2: SGHTS, YDEGEE. The CDR3 nucleotides are TGTGCCAGCAGCTTGAGGTTGAGCACAGATACGCAGTATTTT. The encoded protein is CASSLRLSTDTQYF.

The chain employs TRBV10-1 and TRBJ1-3; unclear D gene. Per germline, CDR1 WNHNN and CDR2 SYGVQD (reference sequence). Trimming removed 3 bases at V and 2 bases at J, with 5 bases between. This CDR3 is built from 13 residues. The CDR3 region has the DNA TGCGCCAGCAGTGAATCAGCTGGAAACACCATATATTTT. Its protein product is CASSESAGNTIYF.

This chain links TRBV6-1 with TRBJ1-3; D unresolved. CDR3 size: 12 residues. The germline V and J ends were trimmed by 3 bases and 4 bases, with 4 bases remaining between them. Germline values: CDR1 MNHNS, CDR2 SASEGT. CDR3 in DNA: TGTGCCAGCAGTGAGCGAGGAAACACCATATATTTT. This translates into CASSERGNTIYF.

This chain uses TRBV14 with TRBJ2-5; D remains ambiguous. The CDR3 contains 14 residues. Germline CDR1 is SGHDN and CDR2 is FVKESK. The germline V and J ends were trimmed by 1 base and 1 base, with 7 bases remaining between them. This CDR3 reads CASSQVAGQETQYF. The CDR3 DNA follows: TGTGCCAGCAGCCAAGTTGCAGGCCAAGAGACCCAGTACTTC.

This chain uses TRBV30 with TRBJ1-1; D gene uncertain. The CDR3 is 11 amino acids. The V end was cut by 0 bases, the J end by 10 bases, with 9 bases between. CDR1 GTSNPN and CDR2 SVGIG come from the germline V gene (reference sequence). The CDR3 sequence: CAWSVRFTAFF. Here the CDR3 DNA reads TGTGCCTGGAGTGTACGATTTACAGCTTTCTTT.

This rearrangement joins TRBV6-5 to TRBJ2-1, with 8 positions matching TRBD1. Losses at the gene ends were 8 bases for V and 6 bases for J; bases not matched to a gene: 12. This CDR3 comprises 15 residues. Germline V gene data show CDR1 as MNHEY and CDR2 as SVGAGI. The CDR3 protein is CASERDRGTLNEQFF. The CDR3, as DNA: TGTGCCAGCGAGCGAGACAGGGGTACACTCAATGAGCAGTTCTTC.

About this clone itself: Other DNA sequences in this sample translate to the same CDR3. V is TRBV5-5 and J is TRBJ1-3; D gene uncertain. The V gene's germline CDR1 is SGHKS and CDR2 YYEKEE (reference sequence). The germline V and J ends were trimmed by 4 bases and 0 bases, with 8 bases remaining between them. This CDR3 contains 14 residues. The CDR3 here is CASSLRHSGNTIYF. The CDR3 nucleotides are TGTGCCAGCAGCCTGCGCCACTCTGGAAACACCATATATTTT.

J is TRBJ2-5 and V is TRBV5-1; TRBD2 matches 9 bases. Germline CDR1 reads SGHRS; CDR2 reads YFSETQ. Losses at the gene ends were 4 bases for V and 1 base for J; bases not matched to a gene: 5. CDR3 length equals 15 residues. CDR3 bases: TGCGCCAGCAGCCCCATAGCGGGGGCCCAAGAGACCCAGTACTTC. Protein product: CASSPIAGAQETQYF.

The chain couples TRBV6-2 or TRBV6-3 to TRBJ2-7, with 7 nucleotides matching TRBD1. This CDR3 comprises 13 residues. V shed 3 bases and J 3 bases; nucleotides not matched to a gene: 2. Germline CDR1 MNHEY, CDR2 SVGEGT. The CDR3, as DNA: TGTGCCAGCAGTTATAACAGGGGCTACGAGCAGTACTTC. Protein: CASSYNRGYEQYF.

This clone has a handful of counts. The sample holds other DNA sequences that translate to the same CDR3. This chain links TRBV18 with TRBJ2-6; unclear D gene. Between the trimmed V and J ends, which lost 6 bases and 1 base, there was a span of 4 bases. The CDR3 is 13 amino acids. Germline CDR1 KGHSH, CDR2 LQKENI. The CDR3 DNA reads as TGTGCCAGCTCCCCTTCTGGGGCCAACGTCCTGACTTTC. Translation: CASSPSGANVLTF.

The J gene is TRBJ2-1, the V gene TRBV7-8; 11 nucleotides line up with TRBD2. Trimming took 5 bases from V and 5 from J; bases not matched to a gene: 11. The germline V gene has CDR1 SGHVS and CDR2 FQNEAQ. The CDR3 runs to 17 residues. The CDR3 nucleotides are TGTGCCAGCAGCCTCCTGCGGGCTAGCGGGAGGAACAATGAGCAGTTCTTC. As protein: CASSLLRASGRNNEQFF.

This clone came up once. The rearrangement links TRBV6-5 to TRBJ1-4; D is possibly TRBD1 (6 bases). The germline V gene has CDR1 MNHEY and CDR2 SVGAGI. CDR3 length: 15 residues. Trimming took 6 bases from V and 7 from J, leaving 18 bases between them. The CDR3 reads CASRTGTAAGEKLFF. The CDR3 DNA reads as TGTGCCAGCAGGACAGGTACGGCGGCTGGTGAAAAACTGTTTTTT.

The chain combines TRBV5-1 with TRBJ1-2; D call uncertain. The CDR3 runs to 15 residues. The V end lost 1 base, the J end lost 6 bases, and 16 bases lay between the germline ends. Germline V gene lookup returns CDR1 SGHRS and CDR2 YFSETQ. The CDR3 here is CASSLLPGWGDGYTF. The DNA of the CDR3 is TGCGCCAGCAGCTTGTTGCCAGGTTGGGGAGATGGCTACACCTTC.

V is TRBV27 and J is TRBJ2-7; D is perhaps TRBD2 (5 bases). This CDR3 region has 11 residues. Deletions cut 2 bases from V and 8 bases from J, with 7 bases between. CDR1 is MNHEY, CDR2 SMNVEV, per germline (reference sequence). The DNA for the CDR3 is TGTGCCAGCAGTTTAGAGGGTAAGCAGTACTTC. Amino acids: CASSLEGKQYF.

The CDR3 bases are TGTGCCAGCAGCGTAGCTCCGCCGGCAGGGGGAACAGATACGCAGTATTTT. This gives the protein CASSVAPPAGGTDTQYF. The chain employs TRBV9 and TRBJ2-3; 7 nucleotides match TRBD1. The CDR3 is 17 residues long. Looked up from germline, CDR1 is SGDLS and CDR2 is YYNGEE. J lost 3 bases, V lost 0 bases, and 10 bases had no gene match.

This clone was found a few times. J is TRBJ2-7 and V is TRBV9, with D maybe TRBD1 (6 bases). Germline-derived CDR1 and CDR2 are SGDLS and YYNGEE. With 0 bases removed from V and 0 bases from J, the gap between germline ends came to 10 bases. This CDR3 has 15 residues. CDR3 loop: CASSVEPGHSYEQYF. In DNA form, the CDR3 reads TGTGCCAGCAGCGTAGAACCGGGACACTCCTACGAGCAGTACTTC. The full variable domain, rest sourced from reference TRBV9 and TRBJ2-7, is DSGVTQTPKHLITATGQRVTLRCSPRSGDLSVYWYQQSLDQGLQFLIQYYNGEERAKGNILERFSAQQFPDLHSELNLSSLELGDSALYFCASSVEPGHSYEQYFGPGTRLTVT.

V gene TRBV12-3 or TRBV12-4 combines with J gene TRBJ2-5; D remains ambiguous. The V and J ends lost 2 bases and 2 bases respectively, with 6 bases between them. CDR3 length equals 13 residues. CDR3 sequence reads: CASSLSVQETQYF. The CDR3, as DNA: TGTGCCAGCAGTTTATCAGTACAAGAGACCCAGTACTTC.

The genes are TRBV27 and TRBJ1-1; perhaps TRBD1 as D (6 bases). CDR1 MNHEY and CDR2 SMNVEV come from the germline V gene (reference sequence). The CDR3 is 14 amino acids. Trimming cost V 4 bases and J 0 bases, with 9 bases left between them. Written as DNA, the CDR3 is TGTGCCAGCAGTTCCGGGGGCATGAACACTGAAGCTTTCTTT. Translated: CASSSGGMNTEAFF.

The V call is TRBV19, the J call TRBJ2-1; 9 bases are shared with TRBD1. Per germline, CDR1 LNHDA and CDR2 SQIVND (reference sequence). With V trimmed by 5 bases and J by 3 bases, 8 bases remained unmatched. The CDR3 spans 16 residues. This CDR3 is CASSQYRGLYYNEQFF. The CDR3, as DNA: TGTGCCAGTAGTCAATACAGGGGGCTTTACTACAATGAGCAGTTCTTC.

This clone was detected a few times. The V call is TRBV5-8, the J call TRBJ1-6; the D gene is possibly TRBD1 (6 bases). V dropped 4 bases and J dropped 6 bases, with 11 bases sitting between them. Germline V CDR1 and CDR2: SGHTS, YDEGEE. The CDR3 has 14 amino acids. The CDR3, as DNA: TGTGCCAGCAGCCATACAGGGAGTAATTCACCCCTCCACTTT. It yields the protein CASSHTGSNSPLHF.

This chain links TRBV30 with TRBJ1-6; 8 bases match TRBD1. The CDR3 is 15 residues long. Germline V gene data show CDR1 as GTSNPN and CDR2 as SVGIG (reference sequence). J was trimmed by 7 bases and V by 0 bases; bases with no gene match: 5. The CDR3 DNA sequence: TGTGCCTGGAGTGTAAGGACAGGGCCCAATTCACCCCTCCACTTT. Amino acids: CAWSVRTGPNSPLHF.

This clone was detected only once. The rearrangement joins TRBV2 to TRBJ2-7, with 7 bases that match TRBD2. After removal of 6 bases from V and 3 bases from J, the junction contained 8 bases not matched to a gene. In germline, CDR1 is SNHLY, CDR2 FYNNEI. CDR3 length equals 14 residues. CDR3 DNA sequence: TGTGCCAGCAGCCGTAGCGGGCTACGCTACGAGCAGTACTTC. Protein product: CASSRSGLRYEQYF. The full variable domain, in which reference TRBV2 and TRBJ2-7 provide the parts outside the CDR3, is EPEVTQTPSHQVTQMGQEVILRCVPISNHLYFYWYRQILGQKVEFLVSFYNNEISEKSEIFDDQFSVERPDGSNFTLKIRSTKLEDSAMYFCASSRSGLRYEQYFGPGTRLTVT.

V usage is TRBV30 and J usage is TRBJ1-5, with D possibly matching TRBD1 (6 bases). Trimming shortened V by 0 bases and J by 5 bases, and 20 bases separated the two germline ends. Germline values: CDR1 GTSNPN, CDR2 SVGIG (reference sequence). The CDR3 covers 17 residues. The CDR3 region has the DNA TGTGCCTGGAGTGTAGGGGGTTTCAGTGCTGCTTATCAGCCCCAGCATTTT. Translated, it gives CAWSVGGFSAAYQPQHF.

The chain uses TRBV6-1 and TRBJ1-5, with no clear D. The germline gives CDR1 MNHNS, CDR2 SASEGT. There are 16 residues in the CDR3. The germline V and J ends were trimmed by 3 bases and 0 bases, with 12 bases remaining between them. The CDR3 protein is CASSDVFGNSNQPQHF. The CDR3 coding sequence is TGTGCCAGCAGTGATGTGTTCGGAAATAGCAATCAGCCCCAGCATTTT.

V usage is TRBV5-4 and J usage is TRBJ1-2; D is uncertain. Germline V gene data show CDR1 as SGHNT and CDR2 as YYREEE (reference sequence). This CDR3 region has 14 residues. Trimming left V 4 bases short and J 3 bases short, with 13 bases between. This CDR3 reads CASSPLLQDYGYTF. Here the CDR3 DNA reads TGTGCCAGCAGCCCCCTTTTACAAGACTATGGCTACACCTTC. The complete variable domain, with remaining parts taken from reference TRBV5-4 and TRBJ1-2, reads ETGVTQSPTHLIKTRGQQVTLRCSSQSGHNTVSWYQQALGQGPQFIFQYYREEENGRGNFPPRFSGLQFPNYSSELNVNALELDDSALYLCASSPLLQDYGYTFGSGTRLTVV.

This clone was recorded a few times. Here the CDR3 DNA reads TGTGCCAGCAGCCCAACGAACCGAGGACAGGGACTTCCCTACGAGCAGTACTTC. It yields the protein CASSPTNRGQGLPYEQYF. This chain uses TRBV11-2 with TRBJ2-7; TRBD1 matches at 8 bases. This CDR3 comprises 18 residues. With 5 bases clipped from V and 2 bases from J, the junction kept 17 bases outside the gene matches. Germline assignment: CDR1 SGHAT and CDR2 FQNNGV.

This rearrangement joins TRBV3-1 (or the pseudogene TRBV3-2) to TRBJ1-3, with D unresolved. CDR3 size: 18 residues. Germline V gives CDR1 LGHDT, CDR2 YNNKEL (reference sequence). Trimming shortened V by 4 bases and J by 0 bases, and 19 bases separated the two germline ends. Here the CDR3 reads CASSRKAAVTSSGNTIYF. Here the CDR3 DNA reads TGTGCCAGCAGCCGCAAGGCGGCCGTTACCAGCTCTGGAAACACCATATATTTT.

The DNA of the CDR3 is TGTGCCAGCTCACCGGGACAGGGGTCAAATGAGCAGTTCTTC. Protein sequence: CASSPGQGSNEQFF. The chain carries TRBV18 and TRBJ2-1; 10 bases are shared with TRBD1. Trimming at V came to 3 bases and at J to 7 bases, leaving 3 bases not matched to a gene. Germline CDR1 reads KGHSH; CDR2 reads LQKENI. The CDR3 covers 14 residues.